What follows are 5 T cell receptor beta chains derived from one specimen sequenced in a study of regulatory T cells in long-lasting Graves disease (dated by TCRdb to about 2021). Libraries were constructed by multiplex PCR. Sequencing was carried out with an Illumina HiSeq 4000. TCR beta libraries were built with iRepertoire HTBI primers and Arm-PCR amplification of CDR3 regions. TCRdb reran the public reads through fastp at Q25 and MiXCR, keeping productive beta chains. Entries are consolidated by CDR3 protein sequence, retaining the most common genes and DNA. This sample lists 350,000 to 550,000 distinct CDR3 sequences; around 13% were detected once. Clones ranked in the top ten supply more than 15% of the sample. The sample's time point label is to be understood as: newly diagnosed GD, antithyroid drugs for less than 3 months. For both TCR sequencing and RNA sequencing, RNA was extracted from PBMCs using TRIzol.

The same data also contributed to another study, on T cells in Graves' hyperthyroidism and ophthalmopathy.

Specimen: peripheral blood mononuclear cells (PBMCs), collected at new diagnosis, from a patient treated with antithyroid drugs. The receptors derive from a woman aged 50 to 60 with Graves disease. Donor details come from another sample of the same person, matched by shared clones.

This clonotype has a count of ten or more. The genes are TRBV20-1 and TRBJ2-3; 7 nucleotides match TRBD2. This CDR3 is 15 amino acids long. V dropped 0 bases and J dropped 3; count of bases not matched to a gene: 6. The germline CDR1 and CDR2 sequences are DFQATT and SNEGSKA (reference sequence). The CDR3 coding sequence is TGCAGTGCTAGAGACCCTATTAGCGGGACAGATACGCAGTATTTT. Translation: CSARDPISGTDTQYF.

The sample holds many counts of this clonotype. The V gene is TRBV12-3 or TRBV12-4, the J gene TRBJ2-1; 9 positions match TRBD2. The CDR3 covers 17 residues. V trimming: 6 bases; J trimming: 3 bases; junction bases outside the gene matches: 12. The CDR3 protein is CASSPWAGGPFYNEQFF. The CDR3 DNA is TGTGCCAGCAGCCCGTGGGCGGGAGGGCCCTTCTACAATGAGCAGTTCTTC.

The sample holds a few counts of this clonotype. CDR3 nucleotide sequence: TGTGCCAGCAGTGACTTTAATAGACAGGTTTACCGTCCACCCCAGCATTTT. Translating gives CASSDFNRQVYRPPQHF. This sequence joins TRBV6-1 and TRBJ1-5; D possibly corresponds to TRBD1 (6 bases). The CDR3 covers 17 residues. Per the germline V gene, CDR1 is MNHNS and CDR2 is SASEGT. Deletions cut 3 bases from V and 10 bases from J, with 25 bases between.

A note on this clonotype: A clone one base away is much larger, so this may be a read error. This chain uses TRBV10-3 with TRBJ2-4, with TRBD2 identical over 14 bases. Germline loops: CDR1 ENHRY, CDR2 SYGVKD. V was clipped by 6 bases and J by 13 bases; unmatched bases: 14. The CDR3 loop spans 16 amino acids. CDR3 region: CAISKTGTSGSYEQYF. CDR3 sequence (DNA): TGTGCCATCAGCAAAACCGGGACTAGCGGGAGTTATGAGCAGTACTTC.

In its sample, this clonotype was seen many times. The chain employs TRBV2 and TRBJ2-1; a weak D match, TRBD2 (6 bases). The CDR3 has 15 amino acids. V shed 4 bases and J shed 4 bases, with 14 bases lying between them. The germline CDR1 and CDR2 sequences are SNHLY and FYNNEI. This CDR3 reads CASSGRRAEYNEQFF. CDR3 sequence (DNA): TGTGCCAGCAGTGGCCGGAGGGCAGAATACAATGAGCAGTTCTTC.